Listed here are 10 T cell receptor beta chains from one sample, sequenced in a study of cytomegalovirus exposure and HLA in healthy donors. The data were produced by immunoSEQ multiplex PCR, yet TCRdb's version contains in-frame clones alone and is incomplete. The sample consists of about 120,000 clones, 89% of them appearing once. Sequenced sample: PBMCs. These receptors originate from a woman between 18 and 30 years old in good health and CMV-seronegative.

This clone has a handful of counts. The J gene is TRBJ2-1, the V gene TRBV10-3; D is possibly TRBD1 (6 bases). Germline-derived CDR1 and CDR2 are ENHRY and SYGVKD. This CDR3 has 15 amino acids. V was clipped by 2 bases and J by 0 bases, with 8 bases between them. CDR3 nucleotide sequence: TGTGCCATCAGTGAGGGACAGAGCTCCTACAATGAGCAGTTCTTC. Encoded protein: CAISEGQSSYNEQFF.

The chain joins TRBV5-8 to TRBJ2-6; TRBD1 matches 9 bases. This CDR3 is built from 16 residues. The V segment lost 2 bases and the J segment 3 bases; nucleotides outside the gene matches: 3. Germline CDR1 reads SGHTS; CDR2 reads YDEGEE. The CDR3 spells CASSLQGAGGANVLTF. In DNA, the CDR3 is TGTGCCAGCAGCTTACAGGGGGCTGGTGGGGCCAACGTCCTGACTTTC.

The gene calls are TRBV7-9 and TRBJ1-2; 8 nucleotides agree with TRBD1. The CDR3 is made up of 13 amino acids. Looked up from germline, CDR1 is SEHNR and CDR2 is FQNEAQ (reference sequence). J lost 9 bases, V lost 3 bases, and 6 bases had no gene match. This CDR3 reads CASSLTRGLSYTF. CDR3 in DNA: TGTGCCAGCAGCTTGACCAGGGGGCTGAGCTACACCTTC. Variable domain in full (rest from reference TRBV7-9 and TRBJ1-2): DTGVSQNPRHKITKRGQNVTFRCDPISEHNRLYWYRQTLGQGPEFLTYFQNEAQLEKSRLLSDRFSAERPKGSFSTLEIQRTEQGDSAMYLCASSLTRGLSYTFGSGTRLTVV.

This chain joins TRBV7-3 and TRBJ2-3; D is unclear. Per germline, CDR1 SGHTA and CDR2 FQGTGA. The CDR3 has 13 amino acids. Trimming cost V 5 bases and J 3 bases, with 9 bases left between them. In nucleotides, the CDR3 is TGTGCCAGCAGCCTGGCGGATACAGATACGCAGTATTTT. Amino acid sequence: CASSLADTDTQYF.

The chain couples TRBV5-4 to TRBJ2-5; no reliable D call. CDR3 length: 15 amino acids. Germline CDR1 reads SGHNT; CDR2 reads YYREEE (reference sequence). Trimming removed 0 bases from V and 5 bases from J, with 14 bases in between. The CDR3 protein is CASSLGGQTGETQYF. The CDR3 DNA follows: TGTGCCAGCAGCTTGGGAGGCCAAACCGGTGAGACCCAGTACTTC.

V gene TRBV11-2 combines with J gene TRBJ1-2; 7 bases are shared with TRBD1. This CDR3 spans 15 amino acids. Germline CDR1 reads SGHAT; CDR2 reads FQNNGV. V lost 3 bases and J lost 5; bases outside the gene matches: 9. The CDR3 bases are TGTGCCAGCAGCTTGGGCCGCGACAGGGATTATGGCTACACCTTC. Protein product: CASSLGRDRDYGYTF. Variable domain in full (rest from reference TRBV11-2 and TRBJ1-2): EAGVAQSPRYKIIEKRQSVAFWCNPISGHATLYWYQQILGQGPKLLIQFQNNGVVDDSQLPKDRFSAERLKGVDSTLKIQPAKLEDSAVYLCASSLGRDRDYGYTFGSGTRLTVV.

This clone was seen once. J is TRBJ2-7 and V is TRBV5-1; D may be TRBD2 (6 bases). The V end was cut by 1 base, the J end by 4 bases, with 12 bases between. The CDR3 covers 14 residues. The germline gives CDR1 SGHRS, CDR2 YFSETQ. This CDR3 reads CASSLNGGTYEQYF. The CDR3 bases are TGCGCCAGCAGCTTGAATGGGGGGACGTACGAGCAGTACTTC.

This clone showed up just once. The chain uses TRBV6-6 and TRBJ1-2; D perhaps matches TRBD1 (6 bases). V was clipped by 4 bases and J by 4 bases, with 13 bases between them. Germline V gene data show CDR1 as MNHNY and CDR2 as SVGAGI (reference sequence). The CDR3 is made up of 14 amino acids. CDR3 in amino acids: CASSLQGQRYGYTF. The DNA for the CDR3 is TGTGCCAGCAGTTTACAGGGCCAGCGCTATGGCTACACCTTC.

The CDR3: CASSQGRMSNQPQHF. The DNA of the CDR3 is TGTGCCAGCAGTCAAGGGCGGATGAGCAATCAGCCCCAGCATTTT. This chain joins TRBV2 and TRBJ1-5; D remains unclear. Trimming shortened V by 5 bases and J by 1 base, and 12 bases separated the two germline ends. Looked up from germline, CDR1 is SNHLY and CDR2 is FYNNEI. There are 15 residues in the CDR3.

This chain links TRBV18 with TRBJ1-4; 8 bases match TRBD1. The germline V gene encodes CDR1 KGHSH and CDR2 LQKENI. This CDR3 is 15 amino acids long. With 2 bases clipped from V and 8 bases from J, the junction kept 7 bases outside the gene matches. The CDR3 coding sequence is TGTGCCAGCTCACCAATGGACAGGGTTGGGGAAAAACTGTTTTTT. Residues: CASSPMDRVGEKLFF.